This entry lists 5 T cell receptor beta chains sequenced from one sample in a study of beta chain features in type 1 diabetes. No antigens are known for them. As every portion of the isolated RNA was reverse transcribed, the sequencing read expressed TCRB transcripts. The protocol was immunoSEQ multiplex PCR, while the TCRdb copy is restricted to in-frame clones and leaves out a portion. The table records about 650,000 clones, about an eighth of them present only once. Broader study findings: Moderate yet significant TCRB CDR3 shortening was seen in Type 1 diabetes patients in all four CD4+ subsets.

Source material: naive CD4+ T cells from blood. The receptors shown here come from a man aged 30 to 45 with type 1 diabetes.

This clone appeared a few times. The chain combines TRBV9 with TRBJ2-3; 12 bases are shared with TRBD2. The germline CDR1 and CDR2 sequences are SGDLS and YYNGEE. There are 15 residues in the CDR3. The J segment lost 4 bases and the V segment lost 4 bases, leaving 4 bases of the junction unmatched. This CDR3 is CASSPRTSGADTQYF. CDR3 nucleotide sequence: TGTGCCAGCAGCCCTCGGACTAGCGGGGCAGATACGCAGTATTTT.

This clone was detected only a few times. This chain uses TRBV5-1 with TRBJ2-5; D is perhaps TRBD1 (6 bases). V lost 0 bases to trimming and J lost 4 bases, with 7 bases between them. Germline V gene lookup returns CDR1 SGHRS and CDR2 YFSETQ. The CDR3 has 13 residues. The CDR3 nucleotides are TGCGCCAGCAGCTTGGCAGGGGTAGAGACCCAGTACTTC. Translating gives CASSLAGVETQYF.

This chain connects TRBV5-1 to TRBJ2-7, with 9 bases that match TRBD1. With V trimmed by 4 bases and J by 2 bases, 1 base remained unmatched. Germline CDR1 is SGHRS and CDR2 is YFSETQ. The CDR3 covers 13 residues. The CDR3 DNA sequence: TGCGCCAGCAGCGGGGACAGGGCCTACGAGCAGTACTTC. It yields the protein CASSGDRAYEQYF.

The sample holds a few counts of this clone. CDR3 loop: CASSPIGTSGEQYF. The CDR3 DNA reads as TGTGCCAGCAGCCCCATCGGGACCTCCGGCGAGCAGTACTTC. V is TRBV5-4 and J is TRBJ2-7; D could derive from TRBD1 or TRBD2 (5 bases each). Trimming pared 4 bases from V and 6 bases from J, leaving 17 bases between. The CDR3 has 14 residues. Germline V gene data show CDR1 as SGHNT and CDR2 as YYREEE (reference sequence).

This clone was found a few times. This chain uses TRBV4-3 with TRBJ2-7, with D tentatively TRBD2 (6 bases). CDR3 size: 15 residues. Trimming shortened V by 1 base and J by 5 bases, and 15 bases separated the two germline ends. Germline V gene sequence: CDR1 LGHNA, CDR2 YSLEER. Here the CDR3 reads CASSQAVGGNNEQYF. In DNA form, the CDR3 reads TGCGCCAGCAGCCAAGCAGTGGGGGGTAACAACGAGCAGTACTTC.